The source of this T cell receptor (beta chain) is a study of human T cells and chemical hapten exposure. At the level of the study: Slight volume differences across pooled libraries mainly accounted for varying per-sample TCR yields.

CDR3 length: 13 amino acids. Per the germline V gene, CDR1 is LGHDT and CDR2 is YNNKEL (reference sequence). V shed 5 bases and J shed 6 bases, with 14 bases lying between them. Study processing details: Sample TCR counts, which ranged from about 23,224 to 690,600, had a median of 95,638. TCRdb ran MiXCR on the RACE reads and lists one entry per CDR3 protein. TCRdb's processing, not the study's, gives the V and J calls here. The table has approximately 80,000 distinct CDR3 sequences, approximately 11% seen once. Points from the study as a whole: No alteration of TCRs above 1 in 1000 frequency was seen with DPC sensitization.

Time point defined: patch test 1, 2 weeks after DPC sensitization. Treatment: therapeutic diphenylcyclopropenone sensitization with weekly scalp DPC. This clonotype was seen ten or more times. No antigen is known for it. The chain combines TRBV3-1 with TRBJ2-7, with D unclear. This sample comprised whole blood, obtained in connection with sensitization to the hapten diphenylcyclopropenone (DPC). The source of this sequence is a woman aged 45 to 65 with alopecia areata. Some clones in this sample may be carry-over from other donors' samples. CDR3 bases: TGTGCCAGCAGCTTACGCGATAGTACCGAGCAGTACTTC. Translating it yields CASSLRDSTEQYF.